A single T cell receptor beta chain is shown here with its context. The germline V and J ends were trimmed by 3 bases and 7 bases, with 12 bases remaining between them. CDR3 length: 14 amino acids. Germline loops: CDR1 WNHNN, CDR2 SYGVQD (reference sequence). This record belongs to a study of shared clonotypes between healthy human individuals. The table came from immunoSEQ multiplex PCR; TCRdb's copy has only in-frame clones and leaves some out. The data contain roughly 2 million clones, around 96% of them singletons. Naive CD8 cells, CD45RO-negative and positively selected for CCR7, excluded terminally differentiated effector memory CD45RA+ cells.

The rearrangement joins TRBV10-1 to TRBJ2-2; D assignment may be TRBD1 or TRBD2 (5 bases each). The sample consisted of naive CD8+ T cells sorted from blood. The TCR was taken from a man between 18 and 35 years old in good health. For the CDR3, the DNA is TGCGCCAGCAGTGAAGGACCTGGGGGCGGGGAGCTGTTTTTT. It translates to CASSEGPGGGELFF.